Presented here are 29 T cell receptor beta chains from one specimen sequenced in a study of cytomegalovirus exposure and HLA in healthy donors (dated by TCRdb to 2016 to 2017). Library prep was done by the immunoSEQ multiplex PCR assay. A mixture of 60 forward primers for TCR Vbeta segments and 13 reverse primers for TCR Jbeta segments was used in the multiplex PCR. Entries here come from immuneACCESS through TCRdb and include only in-frame sequences with V and J called. Some clones fail to appear in such tables; in the studies checked, an unresolved V gene covers under half of the shortfall, and the cause of the remainder is unknown. This sample gives roughly 180,000 clones in total; about 80% of them show up just once. The biggest ten clones account for about 1.9% of the sample. Material: PBMCs. These receptor sequences come from a woman between 25 and 40 years old in good health and CMV-seronegative.

This clone was counted a few times. The chain uses TRBV7-6 and TRBJ2-1; 11 bases line up with TRBD2. V gave up 2 bases and J gave up 3 bases; unmatched junction bases: 6. Looked up from germline, CDR1 is SGHVS and CDR2 is FNYEAQ. CDR3 length equals 17 residues. CDR3: CASSLPIAGGHYNEQFF. For the CDR3, the DNA is TGTGCCAGCAGCTTACCTATAGCGGGGGGGCACTACAATGAGCAGTTCTTC.

The V call is TRBV6-1, the J call TRBJ1-5; D uncertain. The V and J ends lost 3 bases and 11 bases respectively, with 14 bases between them. The CDR3 consists of 13 residues. CDR1 MNHNS and CDR2 SASEGT come from the germline V gene. CDR3 protein: CASSDLGPSSQHF. The DNA of the CDR3 is TGTGCCAGCAGTGACCTTGGGCCATCGTCCCAGCATTTT.

This chain joins TRBV7-8 and TRBJ2-5; D unresolved. V lost 3 bases to trimming and J lost 1 base, with 9 bases between them. The germline gives CDR1 SGHVS, CDR2 FQNEAQ. The CDR3 spans 14 residues. CDR3 nucleotides: TGTGCCAGCAGCTTGCTGGGCTTCCAAGAGACCCAGTACTTC. This gives the protein CASSLLGFQETQYF.

The V call is TRBV19, the J call TRBJ2-1; D remains unclear. The CDR3 is made up of 15 amino acids. V lost 5 bases, J lost 8 bases, and 19 bases lay in between. Germline CDR1 and CDR2: LNHDA and SQIVND (reference sequence). Written as DNA, the CDR3 is TGTGCCAGTAGTTTCGAAGGATCTAGTCGGGATGAGCAGTTCTTC. Translating gives CASSFEGSSRDEQFF.

This clone was seen a handful of times. V gene TRBV15 combines with J gene TRBJ1-6; 7 nucleotides line up with TRBD1. Germline V CDR1 and CDR2: LNHNV, YYDKDF (reference sequence). V dropped 3 bases and J dropped 7; count of bases not matched to a gene: 6. The CDR3 has 15 residues. In DNA, the CDR3 is TGTGCCACCAGCAGGGGGACAGCGCTGAATTCACCCCTCCACTTT. It yields the protein CATSRGTALNSPLHF.

This clone was picked up a small number of times. This rearrangement joins TRBV13 to TRBJ1-2; 8 positions agree with TRBD1. Germline V lookup: CDR1 PRHDT, CDR2 FYEKMQ (reference sequence). This CDR3 comprises 15 residues. V dropped 2 bases and J dropped 8; count of bases not matched to a gene: 10. The CDR3 loop is CASSLRGQGADGYTF. CDR3 in DNA: TGTGCCAGCAGCTTACGAGGGCAGGGGGCGGACGGCTACACCTTC.

The rearrangement joins TRBV5-1 to TRBJ2-2; D not resolved. Trimming removed 1 base from V and 7 bases from J, with 14 bases in between. The CDR3 extends over 15 amino acids. Germline V CDR1 and CDR2: SGHRS, YFSETQ. Here the CDR3 reads CASSLRVVGGGELFF. The CDR3 DNA sequence: TGCGCCAGCAGCTTGCGTGTAGTCGGTGGCGGGGAGCTGTTTTTT.

This clone came up once. The V call is TRBV27, the J call TRBJ2-5; no reliable D call. Trimming cost V 6 bases and J 2 bases, with 13 bases left between them. CDR1 and CDR2 (germline): MNHEY, SMNVEV (reference sequence). CDR3 length: 14 residues. DNA for the CDR3: TGTGCCAGCAGCCTCCTTGGCAGACAAGAGACCCAGTACTTC. This gives the protein CASSLLGRQETQYF.

The chain employs TRBV7-9 and TRBJ2-7; TRBD2 aligns across 14 bases. Looked up from germline, CDR1 is SEHNR and CDR2 is FQNEAQ (reference sequence). The CDR3 is 18 amino acids. The ends lost 2 bases at V and 6 bases at J; junction bases unmatched: 12. The CDR3 DNA reads as TGTGCCAGCAGCTTACTCCTAGGGACTAGCGGGGGTGTTTCCGAGCAGTACTTC. Translated: CASSLLLGTSGGVSEQYF.

This chain connects TRBV5-8 to TRBJ1-2, with 8 bases identical to TRBD1. Germline assignment: CDR1 SGHTS and CDR2 YDEGEE. V shed 5 bases and J 8 bases; nucleotides not matched to a gene: 8. The CDR3 is 13 amino acids. Here the CDR3 reads CASRFGTGRGYTF. The CDR3 coding sequence is TGTGCCAGCAGATTCGGGACAGGCCGAGGCTACACCTTC.

The chain has TRBV6-5 and TRBJ2-7, with a weak D call TRBD2 (6 bases). V lost 7 bases, J lost 7 bases, and 14 bases lay in between. Germline-derived CDR1 and CDR2 are MNHEY and SVGAGI. The CDR3 contains 12 residues. The chain's CDR3 is CASIGGLGEQYF. DNA of the CDR3: TGTGCCAGCATTGGAGGGTTGGGGGAGCAGTACTTC.

The V and J genes are TRBV30 and TRBJ1-5, with TRBD1 as a possible D gene (5 bases). The CDR3 loop spans 15 amino acids. V was clipped by 0 bases and J by 4 bases, with 13 bases between them. In germline, CDR1 is GTSNPN, CDR2 SVGIG (reference sequence). DNA for the CDR3: TGTGCCTGGAGTGTCGGAATCGGGGGGAATCAGCCCCAGCATTTT. Translated, it gives CAWSVGIGGNQPQHF.

The V call is TRBV6-4, the J call TRBJ1-6; 7 nucleotides align to TRBD1. With V trimmed by 5 bases and J by 10 bases, 8 bases remained unmatched. The CDR3 runs to 14 residues. Germline V CDR1 and CDR2: MRHNA, SNTAGT. CDR3 loop: CASSRDSLGSPLHF. The CDR3 DNA sequence: TGTGCCAGCAGTCGGGACAGCCTCGGATCACCCCTCCACTTT.

The chain links TRBV21-1 to TRBJ2-5; the table's D gene call, TRBD2, was not cross checked with the DNA. TRBV21-1 is noted as a pseudogene. The CDR3 extends over 16 amino acids. CDR3: CASSKASGGAGETQYF. CDR3 nucleotides: TGTGCCAGCAGCAAAGCCAGCGGGGGGGCCGGAGAGACCCAGTACTTC.

A note on this clone: Other DNA sequences in the sample encode the same CDR3. The chain joins TRBV27 to TRBJ1-6; 7 bases line up with TRBD1. Trimming took 5 bases from V and 8 from J; bases not matched to a gene: 6. Per germline, CDR1 MNHEY and CDR2 SMNVEV (reference sequence). The CDR3 has 14 amino acids. Here the CDR3 reads CASSTRQGDSPLHF. CDR3 bases: TGTGCCAGCAGTACCCGACAGGGAGATTCACCCCTCCACTTT.

In this sample, this clone turned up many times. The gene calls are TRBV5-1 and TRBJ2-3; 7 positions agree with TRBD2. From germline, CDR1 is SGHRS and CDR2 YFSETQ. V gave up 5 bases and J gave up 1 base; unmatched junction bases: 4. There are 14 residues in the CDR3. The CDR3 sequence: CASRGSGGTDTQYF. CDR3 DNA sequence: TGCGCCAGCAGGGGGAGCGGGGGCACAGATACGCAGTATTTT.

CDR3 sequence reads: CASSFGGGHQPQHF. In nucleotides, the CDR3 is TGTGCCAGCAGCTTCGGGGGGGGCCATCAGCCCCAGCATTTT. J is TRBJ1-5 and V is TRBV7-9; perhaps TRBD1 as D (6 bases). The CDR3 covers 14 residues. CDR1 and CDR2 from the germline V gene are SEHNR and FQNEAQ (reference sequence). The ends were cut back, 3 bases at V and 5 bases at J, with 11 bases in the middle.

The chain uses TRBV5-6 and TRBJ2-1; D call uncertain. V was clipped by 6 bases and J by 4 bases, with 20 bases between them. Germline-derived CDR1 and CDR2 are SGHDT and YYEEEE. The CDR3 loop spans 16 amino acids. CDR3: CASTKRILSRYNEQFF. CDR3 DNA sequence: TGTGCCAGCACAAAGCGAATCCTCTCCCGGTACAATGAGCAGTTCTTC.

V and J are TRBV7-2 and TRBJ2-5; D ambiguous. CDR3 size: 16 residues. V lost 2 bases, J lost 4 bases, and 17 bases lay in between. In germline, CDR1 is SGHTA, CDR2 FQGNSA. CDR3 loop: CASSLSGNSLAETQYF. CDR3 DNA sequence: TGTGCCAGCAGCTTATCGGGTAATAGCTTGGCAGAGACCCAGTACTTC.

The chain recombines TRBV5-8 with TRBJ2-2; 7 bases align to TRBD2. Germline loops: CDR1 SGHTS, CDR2 YDEGEE. After removal of 0 bases from V and 2 bases from J, the junction contained 1 base not matched to a gene. The CDR3 runs to 15 residues. The CDR3 spells CASSLGLANTGELFF. For the CDR3, the DNA is TGTGCCAGCAGCTTGGGACTAGCCAACACCGGGGAGCTGTTTTTT.

V usage is TRBV30 and J usage is TRBJ2-7, with a tentative D call TRBD2 (5 bases). In germline, CDR1 is GTSNPN, CDR2 SVGIG (reference sequence). V gave up 7 bases and J gave up 2 bases, with 12 bases separating them. The CDR3 consists of 12 residues. The CDR3 spells CASGLGAYEQYF. In nucleotides, the CDR3 is TGTGCCTCTGGACTCGGCGCCTACGAGCAGTACTTC.

The chain links TRBV14 to TRBJ2-7; perhaps TRBD1 as D (6 bases). V was pared by 4 bases and J by 0 bases, with 22 bases between. This CDR3 is built from 18 residues. The germline gives CDR1 SGHDN, CDR2 FVKESK. The CDR3, as DNA: TGTGCCAGCAGCCCTCCAAGGGGGAGACAGTCGAGCTCCTACGAGCAGTACTTC. This sequence encodes CASSPPRGRQSSSYEQYF.

The chain links TRBV9 to TRBJ1-1; D call uncertain. CDR1 and CDR2 from the germline V gene are SGDLS and YYNGEE. V was trimmed by 4 bases and J by 2 bases, leaving 15 bases between them. The CDR3 totals 15 residues. The CDR3 nucleotides are TGTGCCAGCAGCCCTGTCGGAGGCGTAAACACTGAAGCTTTCTTT. Its protein is CASSPVGGVNTEAFF.

The rearrangement joins TRBV7-2 to TRBJ2-4; D gene unclear. The CDR3 covers 11 residues. Germline CDR1 and CDR2: SGHTA and FQGNSA. The ends were cut back, 6 bases at V and 8 bases at J, with 8 bases in the middle. CDR3 coding DNA: TGTGCCAGCAGTCGACTGGACATTCAGTACTTC. This encodes CASSRLDIQYF.

This chain uses TRBV4-3 with TRBJ1-2, with 8 positions matching TRBD1. This CDR3 region has 18 residues. CDR1 LGHNA and CDR2 YSLEER come from the germline V gene. V lost 0 bases to trimming and J lost 1 base; unmatched junction nucleotides: 10. The CDR3 loop reads CASSQDLLGQELNYGYTF. The CDR3 coding sequence is TGCGCCAGCAGCCAAGATTTACTGGGACAGGAGCTTAACTATGGCTACACCTTC.

This clone was seen a handful of times. This rearrangement joins TRBV20-1 to TRBJ1-1; D may be TRBD1 (6 bases). The V end was cut by 5 bases, the J end by 7 bases, with 11 bases between. Germline V gene sequence: CDR1 DFQATT, CDR2 SNEGSKA (reference sequence). This CDR3 is 11 amino acids long. The CDR3 protein is CSASRGIEAFF. The CDR3 coding sequence is TGCAGTGCTTCCAGGGGAATTGAAGCTTTCTTT.

The rearrangement joins TRBV7-9 to TRBJ1-6; 9 bases agree with TRBD1. The V and J ends lost 5 bases and 10 bases, in that order; junction bases with no gene match: 9. Germline values: CDR1 SEHNR, CDR2 FQNEAQ (reference sequence). The CDR3 has 15 amino acids. In DNA, the CDR3 is TGTGCCAGCAGCCCACGGGGGACAGGGATATCACCCCTCCACTTT. It specifies CASSPRGTGISPLHF.

The rearrangement links TRBV4-1 to TRBJ2-7, with 8 bases aligning to TRBD1. The CDR3 runs to 14 residues. The V gene's germline CDR1 is MGHRA and CDR2 YSYEKL. The J segment lost 5 bases and the V segment lost 4 bases, leaving 7 bases of the junction unmatched. The CDR3 reads CASSPGGQGHEQYF. The CDR3 DNA reads as TGCGCCAGCAGCCCAGGAGGACAGGGACACGAGCAGTACTTC.

The V gene is TRBV4-1, the J gene TRBJ2-7, with 10 bases lining up with TRBD1. The CDR3 sequence is 14 residues long. The V gene's germline CDR1 is MGHRA and CDR2 YSYEKL. The junction had 5 bases not matched to a gene; V was cut back by 4 bases and J by 5 bases. CDR3 coding DNA: TGCGCCAGCAGCCTCCGGGACAGGGGCCACGAGCAGTACTTC. As protein: CASSLRDRGHEQYF.